This T cell receptor beta chain appears in the sequencing data of a study of cytomegalovirus exposure and HLA in healthy donors. PCR primers comprised 60 Vbeta and 13 Jbeta primers. TCRdb keeps only in-frame clones here, not all; method: immunoSEQ multiplex PCR. The repertoire holds under 200,000 clones, with 85% as singletons. Study results and limitations: A later look showed TCR association rates differing by HLA locus, highest for DRB1 and lowest for HLA-C.

This CDR3 spans 16 amino acids. Germline loops: CDR1 SGHRS, CDR2 YFSETQ. V lost 4 bases and J lost 3; bases outside the gene matches: 11. With respect to this clone: Its antigen is currently unknown.

The sample taken for sequencing was PBMCs. The receptor comes from a woman in her forties or fifties in good health and CMV-seronegative. This chain uses TRBV5-1 with TRBJ2-7; 9 nucleotides align to TRBD1. CDR3 nucleotide sequence: TGCGCCAGCAGCCCCGCGTCGGGGACAGGGTTCTACGAGCAGTACTTC. Translated: CASSPASGTGFYEQYF.